Listed below are T cell receptor beta chains from one sample, sequenced in a study of CD8 T cells in Susac syndrome. TCRdb re-analysed the immunoSEQ multiplex PCR reads in MiXCR, keeping a single row per CDR3 protein. The sample includes around 120,000 distinct CDR3 sequences, around 94% of them seen just once. Sequenced sample: CD4+ T cells from PBMCs. The receptors derive from a human donor with multiple sclerosis. Both conserved end residues are trimmed from each CDR3. Each record gives: CDR3 protein, J gene, D gene, CDR3 length, V gene. A D gene is named only where the DNA matches it firmly.

ASSPQGGRGGYT | TRBJ1-2 | - | 12 | TRBV6-6
ASTVTGVPYEQY | TRBJ2-7 | - | 12 | TRBV5-1
ATGRDPPNLDEKLF | TRBJ1-4 | - | 14 | TRBV15
ASRLKGAGETQY | TRBJ2-5 | TRBD1 | 12 | TRBV6-1
ASNTGSANYGYT | TRBJ1-2 | - | 12 | TRBV28
ASSLEGLAEQY | TRBJ2-7 | - | 11 | TRBV5-1
AWAGQGNQPQH | TRBJ1-5 | TRBD1 | 11 | TRBV30
SVEEGGGETQY | TRBJ2-5 | TRBD2 | 11 | TRBV29-1
ASSQASRAAYEQY | TRBJ2-7 | - | 13 | TRBV4-2
ASRTAGGTVNTGELF | TRBJ2-2 | TRBD1 | 15 | TRBV6-1
ASSTSGRTVGSEQF | TRBJ2-1 | - | 14 | TRBV19
ASSRAEDISYEQY | TRBJ2-7 | - | 13 | TRBV19
ATSDLQITEAF | TRBJ1-1 | - | 11 | TRBV24-1
ASSVGPSNTEAF | TRBJ1-1 | - | 12 | TRBV2
ASSYEAQGIALH | TRBJ1-6 | - | 12 | TRBV3-1
ASTGGQGREKLF | TRBJ1-4 | TRBD1 | 12 | TRBV6-2/TRBV6-3
ASSLRQPHNEQF | TRBJ2-1 | - | 12 | TRBV13
ASSLGEVSTDTQY | TRBJ2-3 | - | 13 | TRBV7-9
ASSPSSETQY | TRBJ2-5 | - | 10 | TRBV18
ASRLGHTNEKLF | TRBJ1-4 | - | 12 | TRBV2
ASSQDTKREQY | TRBJ2-7 | - | 11 | TRBV4-3
ASGTDRPTNEKLF | TRBJ1-4 | TRBD1 | 13 | TRBV27
ASSNSNYGYT | TRBJ1-2 | - | 10 | TRBV28
ASSLAAYNEQF | TRBJ2-1 | - | 11 | TRBV18
ASLPPTAF | TRBJ1-1 | - | 8 | TRBV7-9
ASYGRQETQY | TRBJ2-5 | - | 10 | TRBV12-5
ASSPPNRGRETQY | TRBJ2-5 | TRBD1 | 13 | TRBV18
SVKNTEAF | TRBJ1-1 | - | 8 | TRBV29-1
AWSSRPGTSGGFYSYNEQF | TRBJ2-1 | TRBD2 | 19 | TRBV30
ASSRGLADHTDTQY | TRBJ2-3 | TRBD2 | 14 | TRBV7-9
ASSLDGPGTSGVGQF | TRBJ2-1 | TRBD2 | 15 | TRBV7-9
AISESNAVTQNTEAF | TRBJ1-1 | - | 15 | TRBV10-3
ASSYGTGGNQPQH | TRBJ1-5 | TRBD1 | 13 | TRBV6-5
AWSVRGDTEAF | TRBJ1-1 | TRBD1 | 11 | TRBV30
ASSVELAGEYNEQF | TRBJ2-1 | TRBD2 | 14 | TRBV9
ASSLGSSRITDTQY | TRBJ2-3 | - | 14 | TRBV7-9
SARPKTGQVYGYT | TRBJ1-2 | TRBD1 | 13 | TRBV20-1